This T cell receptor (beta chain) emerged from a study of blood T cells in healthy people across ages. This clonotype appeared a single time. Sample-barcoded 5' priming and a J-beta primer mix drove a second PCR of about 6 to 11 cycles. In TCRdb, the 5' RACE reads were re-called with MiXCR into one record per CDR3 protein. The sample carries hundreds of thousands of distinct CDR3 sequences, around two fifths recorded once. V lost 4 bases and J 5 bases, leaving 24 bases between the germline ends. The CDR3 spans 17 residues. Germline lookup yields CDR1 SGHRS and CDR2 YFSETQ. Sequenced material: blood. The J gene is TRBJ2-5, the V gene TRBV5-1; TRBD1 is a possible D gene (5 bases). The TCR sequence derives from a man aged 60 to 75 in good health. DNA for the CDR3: TGCGCCAGCAGCCCCAATTATCAGGGTGCCTCTAGGGAGACCCAGTACTTC. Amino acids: CASSPNYQGASRETQYF.